The 30 T cell receptor beta chains below were found in one sample sequenced in a study of T cells after yellow fever vaccination. TCRdb reprocessed the 5' RACE reads with MiXCR, giving one entry per CDR3 protein. The repertoire consists of about 250,000 distinct CDR3 sequences, with about 3.9% occurring once and the leading ten covering under 20%. The material was PBMCs, obtained 15 days after the yellow fever booster vaccination. The origin of the receptors is a man aged 18 to 29 who received the YFV17D yellow fever vaccine.

In this sample, this clonotype turned up many times. V is TRBV12-3 or TRBV12-4 and J is TRBJ2-5, with 7 bases aligning to TRBD1. J lost 0 bases, V lost 8 bases, and 9 bases had no gene match. There are 15 residues in the CDR3. CDR3 residues: CASVLGRGYQETQYF. CDR3 in DNA: TGTGCCAGCGTTCTCGGCAGGGGGTACCAAGAGACCCAGTACTTC.

This clonotype was observed many times. The DNA for the CDR3 is TGCGCCAGCAGCCAAGATGGCCGGGGCCCTAACTATGGCTACACCTTC. This sequence encodes CASSQDGRGPNYGYTF. This rearrangement joins TRBV4-3 to TRBJ1-2; D may be TRBD1 (5 bases). V gave up 0 bases and J gave up 0 bases, with 11 bases separating them. This CDR3 has 16 residues. Per the germline V gene, CDR1 is LGHNA and CDR2 is YSLEER.

This clonotype was recorded many times. The rearrangement joins TRBV9 to TRBJ2-3; possible D gene TRBD2, 6 bases. Germline V lookup: CDR1 SGDLS, CDR2 YYNGEE. This CDR3 is built from 15 residues. The V and J ends lost 4 bases and 0 bases respectively, with 12 bases between them. The CDR3 DNA follows: TGTGCCAGCAGCCCGGGGGACTCTAGCACAGATACGCAGTATTTT. Translation gives CASSPGDSSTDTQYF.

The table lists this clonotype with many counts. The V and J genes are TRBV12-3 or TRBV12-4 and TRBJ2-1, with 11 bases lining up with TRBD2. The CDR3 consists of 14 residues. The J segment lost 9 bases and the V segment lost 6 bases, leaving 7 bases of the junction unmatched. The CDR3 loop is CASSPTSGGVEQFF. The CDR3 DNA is TGTGCCAGCAGCCCTACTAGCGGGGGTGTTGAGCAGTTCTTC.

This clonotype was observed many times. The CDR3 nucleotides are TGTGCCAGCTCACCACAAAACAATCAGCCCCAGCATTTT. Amino acids: CASSPQNNQPQHF. The J gene is TRBJ1-5, the V gene TRBV18; no reliable D call. The ends were cut back, 1 base at V and 3 bases at J, with 4 bases in the middle. The CDR3 has 13 amino acids. The germline V gene encodes CDR1 KGHSH and CDR2 LQKENI.

This clonotype was recorded many times. The chain uses TRBV7-9 and TRBJ2-2, with TRBD2 matching over 7 bases. With 1 base clipped from V and 3 bases from J, the junction kept 2 bases outside the gene matches. The length of the CDR3 is 15 residues. Germline-derived CDR1 and CDR2 are SEHNR and FQNEAQ (reference sequence). CDR3 sequence reads: CASSLDLADTGELFF. The CDR3 nucleotides read TGTGCCAGCAGCTTAGACCTAGCGGACACCGGGGAGCTGTTTTTT.

This clonotype was recorded at least ten times. CDR3 in amino acids: CASSRGQRDQPQHF. The CDR3 coding sequence is TGTGCCAGCTCGCGCGGACAGCGAGATCAGCCCCAGCATTTT. The rearrangement links TRBV18 to TRBJ1-5; tentative D call: TRBD1 (6 bases). Germline CDR1 KGHSH, CDR2 LQKENI. Trimming pared 6 bases from V and 5 bases from J, leaving 14 bases between. This CDR3 region has 14 residues.

This clonotype was counted between two and nine times. The V and J genes are TRBV7-3 and TRBJ2-3; 8 bases agree with TRBD2. V was clipped by 5 bases and J by 2 bases; unmatched bases: 12. CDR1 is SGHTA and CDR2 is FQGTGA in the germline V gene. The CDR3 extends over 17 amino acids. In DNA, the CDR3 is TGTGCCAGCAGCCTAAAACTTAGCGGGGACAACACAGATACGCAGTATTTT. This encodes CASSLKLSGDNTDTQYF.

In this sample, this clonotype turned up many times. This chain connects TRBV5-1 to TRBJ1-1, with a weak D call TRBD1 (5 bases). The CDR3 has 14 amino acids. From germline, CDR1 is SGHRS and CDR2 YFSETQ. V lost 3 bases and J lost 4, with 13 bases in between. This CDR3 is CASSWLGVSTEAFF. The CDR3 DNA is TGCGCCAGCAGCTGGCTGGGGGTTTCCACTGAAGCTTTCTTT. The complete variable domain, with remaining parts taken from reference TRBV5-1 and TRBJ1-1, reads KAGVTQTPRYLIKTRGQQVTLSCSPISGHRSVSWYQQTPGQGLQFLFEYFSETQRNKGNFPGRFSGRQFSNSRSEMNVSTLELGDSALYLCASSWLGVSTEAFFGQGTRLTVV.

This clonotype appeared many times. The V and J genes are TRBV2 and TRBJ1-1, with D possibly TRBD1 on 6 matching bases. CDR1 and CDR2 from the germline V gene are SNHLY and FYNNEI. V shed 4 bases and J shed 3 bases, with 9 bases lying between them. CDR3 size: 13 residues. The CDR3 region is CASSANRDTEAFF. DNA of the CDR3: TGTGCCAGCAGTGCTAACAGGGACACTGAAGCTTTCTTT.

This clonotype appeared many times. This rearrangement joins TRBV5-1 to TRBJ2-7; D may be TRBD1 (5 bases). From germline, CDR1 is SGHRS and CDR2 YFSETQ. Deletions cut 2 bases from V and 5 bases from J, with 23 bases between. The CDR3 has 17 residues. Written as DNA, the CDR3 is TGCGCCAGCAGCTTCATGGGGCTGTCGTCTACGGTCGACGAGCAGTACGTC. This sequence encodes CASSFMGLSSTVDEQYV.

This clonotype was observed many times. The CDR3 nucleotides read TGTGCCAGCAGCGTAGATTGGGGAGGAGGGACCCAGTACTTC. Protein sequence: CASSVDWGGGTQYF. The chain carries TRBV9 and TRBJ2-5, with D perhaps TRBD2 (6 bases). Germline CDR1 and CDR2: SGDLS and YYNGEE. The CDR3 is 14 amino acids. V was pared by 0 bases and J by 7 bases, with 13 bases between. The full variable domain, with the rest looked up from reference TRBV9 and TRBJ2-5, is DSGVTQTPKHLITATGQRVTLRCSPRSGDLSVYWYQQSLDQGLQFLIQYYNGEERAKGNILERFSAQQFPDLHSELNLSSLELGDSALYFCASSVDWGGGTQYFGPGTRLLVL.

In its sample, this clonotype was seen many times. The V gene is TRBV5-1, the J gene TRBJ2-1; 8 positions match TRBD2. CDR3 length equals 16 residues. Germline CDR1 SGHRS, CDR2 YFSETQ. The J segment lost 0 bases and the V segment lost 6 bases, leaving 8 bases of the junction unmatched. CDR3 region: CASNREGLSSYNEQFF. CDR3 sequence (DNA): TGCGCCAGCAACCGGGAGGGGTTGAGCTCCTACAATGAGCAGTTCTTC.

This clonotype was counted ten times or more. The chain employs TRBV20-1 and TRBJ2-2; D possibly matches TRBD1 or TRBD2 (6 bases each). Germline V gene lookup returns CDR1 DFQATT and CDR2 SNEGSKA (reference sequence). Trimming left V 5 bases short and J 4 bases short, with 11 bases between. The CDR3 is 13 residues long. The CDR3: CSAPEGGTGELFF. As DNA, the CDR3 is TGCAGTGCTCCGGAGGGGGGCACCGGGGAGCTGTTTTTT.

This clonotype was recorded many times. The genes are TRBV7-3 and TRBJ2-3; D uncertain. V was pared by 4 bases and J by 1 base, with 9 bases between. The germline V gene has CDR1 SGHTA and CDR2 FQGTGA. The CDR3 runs to 14 residues. The CDR3 DNA reads as TGTGCCAGCAGCTCGCGGCAGGGCACAGATACGCAGTATTTT. It is translated as CASSSRQGTDTQYF.

The sample holds many counts of this clonotype. The gene calls are TRBV11-2 and TRBJ2-7, with 7 bases lining up with TRBD1. The CDR3 runs 14 residues. CDR1 SGHAT and CDR2 FQNNGV come from the germline V gene. V was pared by 1 base and J by 4 bases, with 4 bases of the junction left unmatched. The CDR3 nucleotides read TGTGCCAGCAGCTTAGGGGACAGCACTTACGAGCAGTACTTC. Protein sequence: CASSLGDSTYEQYF. Complete variable domain (other parts from reference TRBV11-2 and TRBJ2-7): EAGVAQSPRYKIIEKRQSVAFWCNPISGHATLYWYQQILGQGPKLLIQFQNNGVVDDSQLPKDRFSAERLKGVDSTLKIQPAKLEDSAVYLCASSLGDSTYEQYFGPGTRLTVT.

This clonotype has a count of ten or more. V usage is TRBV10-3 and J usage is TRBJ1-2, with TRBD1 identical over 7 bases. V shed 9 bases, J shed 8 bases, and the junction held 12 bases outside the gene matches. From germline, CDR1 is ENHRY and CDR2 SYGVKD. The CDR3 spans 13 residues. The CDR3 DNA reads as TGTGCCATAAAGATGACAGGGAGTGGCGGCTACACCTTC. The encoded protein is CAIKMTGSGGYTF.

There are many counts of this clonotype. CDR3 DNA sequence: TGTGCCAGCAGCGTAGGTGTAACTAGCGGGTCCCAAGAGACCCAGTACTTC. As protein: CASSVGVTSGSQETQYF. The chain is built from TRBV9 and TRBJ2-5; 9 bases map to TRBD2. The CDR3 is 17 amino acids. After removal of 0 bases from V and 1 base from J, the junction contained 7 bases not matched to a gene. The V gene's germline CDR1 is SGDLS and CDR2 YYNGEE.

In its sample, this clonotype was seen many times. The chain uses TRBV20-1 and TRBJ2-5; 10 bases match TRBD2. The CDR3 is made up of 15 amino acids. Germline-derived CDR1 and CDR2 are DFQATT and SNEGSKA (reference sequence). This CDR3 reads CGTATSGGAWETQYF. CDR3 nucleotides: TGCGGCACGGCGACCAGCGGGGGGGCCTGGGAGACCCAGTACTTC.

This clonotype appeared many times. This chain links TRBV27 with TRBJ2-7; either TRBD1 or TRBD2 may supply D (7 bases each). V was shortened by 2 bases and J by 7 bases, with 24 bases between the two germline ends. Germline-derived CDR1 and CDR2 are MNHEY and SMNVEV (reference sequence). This CDR3 is 17 amino acids long. The CDR3 DNA sequence: TGTGCCAGCAGTTTAGAGGGCTGGGAGGGGGCCTGGGGTGAGCAGTACTTC. It encodes CASSLEGWEGAWGEQYF.

This clonotype was observed at least ten times. This rearrangement joins TRBV5-1 to TRBJ1-1, with TRBD1 matching over 8 bases. V lost 4 bases to trimming and J lost 1 base; unmatched junction nucleotides: 6. The V gene's germline CDR1 is SGHRS and CDR2 YFSETQ. The CDR3 is 15 residues long. CDR3 coding DNA: TGCGCCAGCAGCCCCTCACAGGGGGGGAACACTGAAGCTTTCTTT. It is translated as CASSPSQGGNTEAFF.

This chain joins TRBV19 and TRBJ2-4; perhaps TRBD1 as D (5 bases). V gave up 3 bases and J gave up 5 bases, with 14 bases separating them. Germline CDR1 reads LNHDA; CDR2 reads SQIVND (reference sequence). The CDR3 is made up of 15 amino acids. In nucleotides, the CDR3 is TGTGCCAGTAGTATCCCCAGGGTGTATCAAAACATTCAGTACTTC. This encodes CASSIPRVYQNIQYF.

At least ten counts were recorded for this clonotype. V usage is TRBV19 and J usage is TRBJ2-6, with D hard to call. The CDR3 length is 15 residues. V was pared by 1 base and J by 1 base, with 5 bases between. The germline gives CDR1 LNHDA, CDR2 SQIVND (reference sequence). The CDR3 DNA follows: TGTGCCAGTAGTATAGGAGTGTCTGGGGCCAACGTCCTGACTTTC. This encodes CASSIGVSGANVLTF.

This clonotype was counted many times. The V call is TRBV7-9, the J call TRBJ2-4; no clear D. This CDR3 spans 13 amino acids. V was shortened by 1 base and J by 5 bases, with 6 bases between the two germline ends. Germline loops: CDR1 SEHNR, CDR2 FQNEAQ (reference sequence). The CDR3 DNA sequence: TGTGCCAGCAGCTTAGGGCCACAAAACATTCAGTACTTC. Amino acids: CASSLGPQNIQYF.

In its sample, this clonotype was seen many times. The V gene is TRBV20-1, the J gene TRBJ1-4, with D possibly TRBD1 on 5 matching bases. From germline, CDR1 is DFQATT and CDR2 SNEGSKA (reference sequence). Trimming pared 2 bases from V and 4 bases from J, leaving 8 bases between. The CDR3 has 13 residues. The CDR3 reads CSARPQGNEKLFF. DNA of the CDR3: TGCAGTGCTAGACCTCAGGGTAATGAAAAACTGTTTTTT.

Many counts were recorded for this clonotype. This chain connects TRBV5-1 to TRBJ2-6; D possibly corresponds to TRBD2 (6 bases). CDR3 length equals 18 residues. V was clipped by 0 bases and J by 3 bases, with 16 bases between them. Germline V lookup: CDR1 SGHRS, CDR2 YFSETQ. The CDR3 region is CASSLVEGFQDGANVLTF. The CDR3 DNA reads as TGCGCCAGCAGCTTGGTGGAGGGCTTCCAAGATGGGGCCAACGTCCTGACTTTC.

This clonotype was detected many times. The chain has TRBV2 and TRBJ2-7; 7 bases map to TRBD1. The V segment lost 4 bases and the J segment 0 bases; nucleotides outside the gene matches: 6. The CDR3 runs 15 residues. Germline-derived CDR1 and CDR2 are SNHLY and FYNNEI. The CDR3 DNA is TGTGCCAGCAGTGGAAGGACAGGATCCTCCTACGAGCAGTACTTC. It encodes CASSGRTGSSYEQYF. Together with reference TRBV2 and TRBJ2-7, the CDR3 gives the full variable domain: EPEVTQTPSHQVTQMGQEVILRCVPISNHLYFYWYRQILGQKVEFLVSFYNNEISEKSEIFDDQFSVERPDGSNFTLKIRSTKLEDSAMYFCASSGRTGSSYEQYFGPGTRLTVT.

This clonotype was counted at least ten times. This sequence joins TRBV7-2 and TRBJ1-4; tentatively, D is TRBD1 (5 bases). CDR1 is SGHTA and CDR2 is FQGNSA in the germline V gene. V was shortened by 3 bases and J by 0 bases, with 11 bases between the two germline ends. The CDR3 has 16 amino acids. The CDR3 protein is CASSLGVEATNEKLFF. In DNA, the CDR3 is TGTGCCAGCAGCTTGGGGGTGGAGGCAACTAATGAAAAACTGTTTTTT.

This clonotype showed up many times. Here the CDR3 reads CASSQQGRQPQHF. The CDR3 DNA sequence: TGTGCCAGCAGCCAACAGGGGCGGCAGCCCCAGCATTTT. The V call is TRBV7-2, the J call TRBJ1-5, with TRBD1 matching over 7 bases. Trimming removed 5 bases from V and 7 bases from J; junction bases left unmatched: 5. The CDR3 is 13 amino acids. Germline CDR1 SGHTA, CDR2 FQGNSA.

This clonotype was seen many times. The CDR3 sequence: CASSQGWDIAEAFF. Written as DNA, the CDR3 is TGCGCCAGCAGCCAAGGCTGGGACATCGCAGAAGCTTTCTTT. This chain connects TRBV4-3 to TRBJ1-1; possibly TRBD1 for D (6 bases). The CDR3 covers 14 residues. V lost 1 base to trimming and J lost 8 bases, with 14 bases between them. The germline CDR1 and CDR2 sequences are LGHNA and YSLEER.